This T cell receptor (beta chain) appears in the sequencing data of a study of blood T cells in healthy people across ages. It was with a sample-barcoded 5' primer and a J-beta primer mix that a second PCR of about 6 to 12 cycles was run. Researchers report that a template-switch adaptor with 12 random nucleotides tagged each cDNA molecule. One entry per CDR3 protein, called by TCRdb with MiXCR from the 5' RACE reads. Counted here are about 680,000 distinct CDR3 sequences, roughly 49% occurring once; the ten biggest clones make up about 32%. Total RNA was isolated from each sample in quantities of at least 6 micrograms. Trimming at V came to 2 bases and at J to 9 bases, leaving 8 bases not matched to a gene. This CDR3 contains 15 residues. Germline V gene lookup returns CDR1 LGHDT and CDR2 YNNKEL (reference sequence). This clonotype was seen only a few times.

The sample comprised blood. The origin of this receptor is a woman aged 60 to 75 in good health. V and J are TRBV3-1 and TRBJ2-1; 9 bases match TRBD2. Here the CDR3 reads CASSQPSGNLGEQFF. The CDR3 nucleotides read TGTGCCAGCAGCCAACCTAGCGGGAATCTAGGTGAGCAGTTCTTC.